This T cell receptor beta chain was observed in a study of response to subunit inactivated influenza vaccine. From the RT-PCR reads, TCRdb called clonotypes with MiXCR, one entry per CDR3 protein. In the table there are just under 550,000 distinct CDR3 sequences, roughly 25% of which are singletons. This CDR3 has 18 residues. The V and J ends lost 9 bases and 4 bases, in that order; junction bases with no gene match: 15. A further study also used this sample, focusing on T cells expressing NK-cell markers. Per that paper: Libraries used 5'RACE template switching adding universal primer site and UMIs. CD3+CD56+NKG2C+, CD3+CD56+NKG2C- and CD3+CD56-NKG2C+ T cells, once sorted, supplied the TCR beta repertoires. The CD3+CD56-NKG2C+ fraction of several donors was likewise dominated by these clonotypes.

The sequence derives from a middle-aged man who received an inactivated influenza vaccine. The sample here was CD4+ T cells sorted from PBMCs, taken roughly 13 days after vaccination. The chain joins TRBV12-3 or TRBV12-4 to TRBJ2-6, with TRBD1 identical over 10 bases. CDR3 nucleotides: TGTGCCAGGAAATATTCGGCGGGACAGGGGTCCGGGGCCAACGTCCTGACTTTC. It translates to CARKYSAGQGSGANVLTF.